This T cell receptor beta chain originates from a study of Ad26.COV2.S vaccination and SARS-CoV-2 variants. Study background: Donor was in the COV1001 Ad26.COV2.S trial arm.

Notes on this clone: The antigen remains unidentified.

The CDR3 totals 17 residues. The V and J ends lost 5 bases and 6 bases, in that order; junction bases with no gene match: 15. CDR1 SGHAT and CDR2 FQNNGV come from the germline V gene. Specified treatment: some 20 received Ad26.COV2.S at low or high dose, single or two shots; 5 received placebo; per-sample allocation not given. All samples were drawn on day 63, counting from the first vaccine or placebo injection. This vaccine is an Ad26 vector that expresses the Wuhan-strain SARS-CoV-2 spike. Study findings and constraints: Estimates derived from TCR breadth and depth analyses may have underestimated total T cell responses. Placebo and vaccine recipients had non-spike TCR breadth that was similar.

The table came from immunoSEQ multiplex PCR; TCRdb's copy has only in-frame clones and leaves some out. The table includes approximately 340,000 clones, around 83% detected once. The TCR originated in a person between 18 and 65 years old who received the Ad26.COV2.S COVID-19 vaccine or a placebo. Sequencing was performed on peripheral blood, taken in a trial of Ad26.COV2.S vaccine versus placebo. The gene calls are TRBV11-2 and TRBJ1-1; 10 positions agree with TRBD1. CDR3 protein: CASSTSGTGDGKAEAFF. The CDR3 DNA reads as TGTGCCAGCAGCACATCCGGGACAGGGGATGGGAAGGCTGAAGCTTTCTTT.